A single sample is the source of the 18 T cell receptor beta chains below, sequenced in a study of CD8 T cells in Susac syndrome. Random-hexamer reverse transcription was applied to about 0.5 to 1 ug RNA. MiXCR, run by TCRdb on the immunoSEQ multiplex PCR reads, gives a single entry per CDR3 protein. Altogether under 80,000 distinct CDR3 sequences are present, under 95% being singletons, with the ten largest covering about 0.54%. Material: CD4+ T cells from PBMCs. The source is a human donor with Susac syndrome.

V is TRBV18 and J is TRBJ2-5, with D unclear. The V and J ends lost 2 bases and 4 bases respectively, with 5 bases between them. Germline values: CDR1 KGHSH, CDR2 LQKENI. CDR3 length: 12 amino acids. CDR3 nucleotide sequence: TGTGCCAGCTCACCAGTCGGAGAGACCCAGTACTTC. Translating gives CASSPVGETQYF.

The chain joins TRBV29-1 to TRBJ2-1; D not resolved. Between the trimmed V and J ends, which lost 7 bases and 3 bases, there was a span of 13 bases. The CDR3 spans 13 residues. Germline CDR1 is SQVTM and CDR2 is ANQGSEA. The CDR3 loop reads CSGDGLYYNEQFF. The CDR3 DNA follows: TGCAGCGGAGACGGCCTGTACTACAATGAGCAGTTCTTC.

The chain couples TRBV30 to TRBJ1-1; weak D call: TRBD1 (6 bases). The germline CDR1 and CDR2 sequences are GTSNPN and SVGIG (reference sequence). Deletions cut 7 bases from V and 4 bases from J, with 16 bases between. CDR3 size: 13 residues. CDR3 in amino acids: CASQGGRITEAFF. The CDR3 coding sequence is TGTGCCTCACAGGGAGGGAGGATCACTGAAGCTTTCTTT.

J is TRBJ2-1 and V is TRBV19, with D possibly being TRBD1 (6 bases). The V end lost 6 bases, the J end lost 7 bases, and 16 bases lay between the germline ends. The V gene's germline CDR1 is LNHDA and CDR2 SQIVND (reference sequence). This CDR3 spans 14 amino acids. The CDR3 DNA reads TGTGCCAGTAGAGCTGACAGGCGCCGTAATGAGCAGTTCTTC. Amino acid sequence: CASRADRRRNEQFF. Supplemented by reference TRBV19 and TRBJ2-1, the full variable domain reads DGGITQSPKYLFRKEGQNVTLSCEQNLNHDAMYWYRQDPGQGLRLIYYSQIVNDFQKGDIAEGYSVSREKKESFPLTVTSAQKNPTAFYLCASRADRRRNEQFFGPGTRLTVL.

The chain has TRBV14 and TRBJ1-1, with TRBD1 matching over 7 bases. Trimming took 4 bases from V and 1 from J; bases not matched to a gene: 9. The CDR3 sequence is 16 residues long. Germline V gene sequence: CDR1 SGHDN, CDR2 FVKESK. CDR3 amino acids: CASSPLRQGANTEAFF. CDR3 nucleotides: TGTGCCAGCAGCCCACTTCGACAGGGTGCGAACACTGAAGCTTTCTTT.

J is TRBJ2-7 and V is TRBV28; TRBD1 matches at 10 bases. CDR3 length: 16 residues. After removal of 2 bases from V and 2 bases from J, the junction contained 6 bases not matched to a gene. The germline V gene encodes CDR1 MDHEN and CDR2 SYDVKM. CDR3 in DNA: TGTGCCAGCAGTTTAACCTGGACAGGGGGAACCTACGAGCAGTACTTC. Protein sequence: CASSLTWTGGTYEQYF.

The chain couples TRBV3-1 to TRBJ2-1; tentatively, D is TRBD2 (6 bases). CDR1 and CDR2 (germline): LGHDT, YNNKEL (reference sequence). Between the trimmed V and J ends, which lost 4 bases and 7 bases, there was a span of 11 bases. This CDR3 is built from 13 residues. CDR3: CASSLGGVNEQFF. The CDR3 DNA reads TGTGCCAGCAGCCTCGGGGGAGTTAATGAGCAGTTCTTC.

This clonotype was observed a single time. The gene calls are TRBV28 and TRBJ1-3; the D gene is possibly TRBD1 (6 bases). V lost 7 bases and J 3 bases, leaving 10 bases between the germline ends. Germline assignment: CDR1 MDHEN and CDR2 SYDVKM. The CDR3 spans 13 residues. The CDR3 here is CASTQGIGNTIYF. CDR3 nucleotides: TGTGCCAGCACACAGGGTATTGGAAACACCATATATTTT.

The chain has TRBV5-1 and TRBJ1-2; D gene ambiguous. V was pared by 4 bases and J by 2 bases, with 12 bases between. CDR1 is SGHRS, CDR2 YFSETQ, per germline. The CDR3 contains 14 residues. CDR3 loop: CASSSLGFNYGYTF. The CDR3, as DNA: TGCGCCAGCAGCAGCCTTGGTTTCAACTATGGCTACACCTTC.

The rearrangement uses TRBV14 and TRBJ2-2; possibly TRBD1 for D (6 bases). Deletions cut 4 bases from V and 1 base from J, with 10 bases between. The CDR3 has 15 residues. The germline gives CDR1 SGHDN, CDR2 FVKESK. The CDR3 nucleotides are TGTGCCAGCAGCCGGTACAGGGAGAACACCGGGGAGCTGTTTTTT. As protein: CASSRYRENTGELFF.

This chain joins TRBV18 and TRBJ1-6; D call uncertain. The ends were cut back, 1 base at V and 5 bases at J, with 18 bases in the middle. Germline-derived CDR1 and CDR2 are KGHSH and LQKENI. The CDR3 is 18 residues long. The CDR3 spells CASSPLDPSGSNNSPLHF. DNA for the CDR3: TGTGCCAGCTCACCACTTGATCCCAGCGGGAGCAATAATTCACCCCTCCACTTT.

The V call is TRBV6-4, the J call TRBJ2-3, with D perhaps matching TRBD2 (5 bases). The CDR3 is made up of 16 amino acids. V was shortened by 4 bases and J by 1 base, with 15 bases between the two germline ends. Germline CDR1 is MRHNA and CDR2 is SNTAGT. Here the CDR3 reads CASSAFSRVGTDTQYF. The CDR3 bases are TGTGCCAGCAGTGCCTTCTCGCGGGTAGGCACAGATACGCAGTATTTT.

This rearrangement joins TRBV12-3 or TRBV12-4 to TRBJ1-5; D unresolved. CDR3 length: 14 residues. V lost 4 bases, J lost 3 bases, and 10 bases lay in between. CDR3 protein: CASSSPELNQPQHF. The CDR3 DNA is TGTGCCAGCAGTTCCCCAGAGCTCAATCAGCCCCAGCATTTT.

The chain joins TRBV4-1 to TRBJ1-5; no reliable D call. Germline assignment: CDR1 MGHRA and CDR2 YSYEKL. V was clipped by 4 bases and J by 4 bases, with 14 bases between them. The CDR3 sequence is 15 residues long. CDR3: CASSRTGVRNQPQHF. CDR3 nucleotides: TGCGCCAGCAGCCGAACTGGGGTGCGGAATCAGCCCCAGCATTTT.

The chain joins TRBV18 to TRBJ1-1; tentatively, D is TRBD1 (5 bases). The CDR3 loop spans 12 amino acids. CDR1 and CDR2 (germline): KGHSH, LQKENI. The germline V and J ends were trimmed by 6 bases and 9 bases, with 14 bases remaining between them. The CDR3 DNA sequence: TGTGCCAGCTCCCCTGAGGCAGGGAAAGCTTTCTTT. Its protein product is CASSPEAGKAFF.

The chain recombines TRBV27 with TRBJ2-1; a possible D gene is TRBD2 (5 bases). The CDR3 runs 13 residues. The V end lost 7 bases, the J end lost 15 bases, and 22 bases lay between the germline ends. Germline V gene data show CDR1 as MNHEY and CDR2 as SMNVEV (reference sequence). The CDR3 loop reads CASIDLRGWGTFF. The CDR3 DNA follows: TGTGCCAGCATCGACCTACGGGGTTGGGGTACGTTCTTC.

The chain recombines TRBV7-2 with TRBJ1-5; D is undetermined. This CDR3 spans 14 amino acids. CDR1 is SGHTA, CDR2 FQGNSA, per germline. V lost 1 base and J lost 3, with 7 bases in between. The CDR3 sequence is CASSLGRNNQPQHF. The CDR3 DNA reads as TGTGCCAGCAGCTTAGGGCGGAACAATCAGCCCCAGCATTTT.

The V call is TRBV27, the J call TRBJ2-1; 8 bases match TRBD2. The CDR3 runs to 16 residues. With V trimmed by 7 bases and J by 9 bases, 17 bases remained unmatched. The germline V gene has CDR1 MNHEY and CDR2 SMNVEV (reference sequence). The CDR3 protein is CASIGRARGATAEQFF. The CDR3 nucleotides read TGTGCCAGCATCGGGCGGGCGCGGGGGGCCACGGCTGAGCAGTTCTTC.